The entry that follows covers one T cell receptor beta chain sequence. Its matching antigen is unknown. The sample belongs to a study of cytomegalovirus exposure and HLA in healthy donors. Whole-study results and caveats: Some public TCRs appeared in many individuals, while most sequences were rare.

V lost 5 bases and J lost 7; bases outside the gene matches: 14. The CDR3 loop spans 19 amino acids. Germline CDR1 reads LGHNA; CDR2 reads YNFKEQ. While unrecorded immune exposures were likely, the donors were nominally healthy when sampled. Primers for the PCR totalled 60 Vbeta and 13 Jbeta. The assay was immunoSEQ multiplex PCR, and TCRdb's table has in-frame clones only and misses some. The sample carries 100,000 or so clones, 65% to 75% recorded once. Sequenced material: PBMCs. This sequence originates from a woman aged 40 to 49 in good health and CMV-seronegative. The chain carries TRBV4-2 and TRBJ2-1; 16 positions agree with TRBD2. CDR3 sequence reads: CASSTLGLAGGRGRNEQFF. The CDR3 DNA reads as TGTGCCAGCAGCACTCTGGGACTAGCGGGGGGGCGAGGGAGGAATGAGCAGTTCTTC.